The T cell receptor (beta chain) described here comes from a study of blood T cell repertoires in COVID-19. Germline loops: CDR1 MNHNS, CDR2 SASEGT. The CDR3 covers 14 residues. The V gene lost 1 base and the J gene lost 10 bases, with 14 bases spanning the gap. The assay was immunoSEQ multiplex PCR, and TCRdb's table has in-frame clones only and misses some. The table includes around 300,000 clones, around 87% detected once. Sequencing input: peripheral blood. The rearrangement uses TRBV6-1 and TRBJ2-1, with D possibly matching TRBD1 (6 bases). This sequence originates from a woman between 35 and 50 years old with COVID-19, enrolled during active disease. CDR3 in amino acids: CASSEGRGRGEQFF. For the CDR3, the DNA is TGTGCCAGCAGTGAAGGCAGGGGACGGGGAGAGCAGTTCTTC.